The 16 T cell receptor beta chains listed next were all sequenced from one sample in a study of graft-versus-host responses after intestinal transplantation. Which antigens these TCRs recognize remains unknown. Generated by immunoSEQ multiplex PCR, the TCRdb table keeps only in-frame clones and is missing some. Of 55,000 to 65,000 clones listed, 94% were seen once; the top ten hold approximately 0.4%. Sequences were derived from unstimulated CD4+ T cells sorted from spleen or lymph node cells, sampled before transplant. Source of these receptors: a human donor who was the organ donor for an intestinal transplant.

The V gene is TRBV7-9, the J gene TRBJ2-3, with unresolved D. V was shortened by 1 base and J by 7 bases, with 9 bases between the two germline ends. Germline V gene lookup returns CDR1 SEHNR and CDR2 FQNEAQ (reference sequence). CDR3 length equals 13 residues. The CDR3 protein is CASSLVAGNTQYF. The CDR3 bases are TGTGCCAGCAGCTTAGTGGCTGGGAATACGCAGTATTTT.

This chain connects TRBV6-1 to TRBJ1-1, with 9 bases fitting TRBD1. The germline CDR1 and CDR2 sequences are MNHNS and SASEGT. V dropped 5 bases and J dropped 4; count of bases not matched to a gene: 8. The CDR3 length is 15 residues. The CDR3 nucleotides are TGTGCCAGCAGTTCGTTACGGGACAGGGTCACTGAAGCTTTCTTT. Its protein is CASSSLRDRVTEAFF.

This chain links TRBV13 with TRBJ2-5, with D unresolved. This CDR3 has 14 residues. V was cut by 2 bases and J by 3 bases, with 10 bases left in between. CDR1 is PRHDT, CDR2 FYEKMQ, per germline (reference sequence). DNA of the CDR3: TGTGCCAGCAGCTTATTTAACAGTGAAGAGACCCAGTACTTC. Amino acids: CASSLFNSEETQYF.

This chain joins TRBV27 and TRBJ2-7; 13 nucleotides line up with TRBD2. Germline lookup yields CDR1 MNHEY and CDR2 SMNVEV (reference sequence). CDR3 length: 15 amino acids. V trimming: 5 bases; J trimming: 5 bases; junction bases outside the gene matches: 6. Written as DNA, the CDR3 is TGTGCCAGCAGTCCAAAACTAGCGGGGGGGCACGAGCAGTACTTC. Residues: CASSPKLAGGHEQYF.

The V gene is TRBV29-1, the J gene TRBJ1-6; 9 positions match TRBD1. The CDR3 length is 15 residues. Germline assignment: CDR1 SQVTM and CDR2 ANQGSEA. Trimming at V came to 6 bases and at J to 0 bases, leaving 3 bases not matched to a gene. The CDR3 DNA reads as TGCAGCGTACGGACAGGGGACTCCTATAATTCACCCCTCCACTTT. Residues: CSVRTGDSYNSPLHF.

This sequence joins TRBV6-5 and TRBJ2-1, with D possibly TRBD2 on 6 matching bases. Trimming left V 4 bases short and J 3 bases short, with 10 bases between. CDR1 MNHEY and CDR2 SVGAGI come from the germline V gene. The CDR3 contains 14 residues. CDR3 loop: CASSFVGGYNEQFF. The CDR3 DNA reads as TGTGCCAGCAGTTTTGTGGGGGGCTACAATGAGCAGTTCTTC.

The rearrangement joins TRBV5-4 to TRBJ2-1; possibly TRBD1 for D (6 bases). The V gene's germline CDR1 is SGHNT and CDR2 YYREEE (reference sequence). V dropped 4 bases and J dropped 8 bases, with 19 bases sitting between them. The CDR3 is 15 amino acids. CDR3 amino acids: CASSLYQGSIDEQFF. In DNA form, the CDR3 reads TGTGCCAGCAGCCTTTACCAGGGGAGTATCGATGAGCAGTTCTTC.

This clone was seen more than once but under ten times. The V call is TRBV6-6, the J call TRBJ1-5, with TRBD1 matching 7 bases. The junction had 8 bases not matched to a gene; V was cut back by 9 bases and J by 6 bases. Germline lookup yields CDR1 MNHNY and CDR2 SVGAGI (reference sequence). The CDR3 totals 13 residues. This CDR3 is CASKGADSQPQHF. As DNA, the CDR3 is TGTGCCAGTAAGGGGGCAGACAGTCAGCCCCAGCATTTT.

The chain uses TRBV9 and TRBJ1-5; 9 positions match TRBD1. The CDR3 extends over 15 amino acids. The germline V gene encodes CDR1 SGDLS and CDR2 YYNGEE. Germline trimming cut 2 bases from V and 1 base from J; bases unmatched to any gene: 1. The CDR3: CASSVGTGSNQPQHF. The DNA for the CDR3 is TGTGCCAGCAGCGTGGGGACAGGGAGCAATCAGCCCCAGCATTTT.

This chain connects TRBV29-1 to TRBJ2-3; maybe TRBD2 (5 bases). In germline, CDR1 is SQVTM, CDR2 ANQGSEA. Trimming shortened V by 5 bases and J by 0 bases, and 12 bases separated the two germline ends. CDR3 length: 14 amino acids. The DNA for the CDR3 is TGCAGCGTTAGACGCGGGCAGAGCACAGATACGCAGTATTTT. Translated, it gives CSVRRGQSTDTQYF.

The rearrangement links TRBV7-9 to TRBJ2-7; TRBD1 matches 7 bases. Germline values: CDR1 SEHNR, CDR2 FQNEAQ (reference sequence). The CDR3 runs to 14 residues. J gave up 7 bases and V 6 bases, and 12 bases lay outside the gene matches. CDR3 nucleotides: TGTGCCAGCAGTCCCGGGACAGCGTATCGAGAGCAGTACTTC. This gives the protein CASSPGTAYREQYF.

This chain uses TRBV5-1 with TRBJ2-3, with D possibly being TRBD2 (6 bases). V was pared by 0 bases and J by 7 bases, with 15 bases between. CDR1 and CDR2 (germline): SGHRS, YFSETQ. This CDR3 contains 15 residues. CDR3: CASSLEGGVANTQYF. CDR3 coding DNA: TGCGCCAGCAGCTTGGAGGGCGGGGTTGCGAATACGCAGTATTTT.

V gene TRBV27 combines with J gene TRBJ2-7, with 7 bases identical to TRBD2. Germline trimming cut 7 bases from V and 3 bases from J; bases unmatched to any gene: 12. Germline V gene lookup returns CDR1 MNHEY and CDR2 SMNVEV (reference sequence). There are 15 residues in the CDR3. The CDR3 loop is CASISLTSVGYEQYF. Written as DNA, the CDR3 is TGTGCCAGCATCTCTCTAACTAGCGTGGGCTACGAGCAGTACTTC.

This chain uses TRBV18 with TRBJ1-2; no reliable D call. The ends were cut back, 3 bases at V and 4 bases at J, with 12 bases in the middle. CDR1 KGHSH and CDR2 LQKENI come from the germline V gene. CDR3 length: 14 residues. The CDR3: CASSPMEGPYGYTF. The CDR3, as DNA: TGTGCCAGCTCACCGATGGAGGGTCCCTATGGCTACACCTTC.

The genes are TRBV7-2 and TRBJ1-2, with D possibly matching TRBD1 (5 bases). The V gene's germline CDR1 is SGHTA and CDR2 FQGNSA. The CDR3 covers 14 residues. V dropped 1 base and J dropped 8 bases, with 14 bases sitting between them. CDR3 in amino acids: CASSLVASGGGYTF. The CDR3 DNA reads as TGTGCCAGCAGCTTAGTAGCGTCCGGGGGGGGCTACACCTTC.

The chain recombines TRBV10-3 with TRBJ1-1; tentative D call: TRBD1 (6 bases). The CDR3 is 13 residues long. CDR1 is ENHRY, CDR2 SYGVKD, per germline. V gave up 6 bases and J gave up 2 bases, with 10 bases separating them. CDR3 residues: CAISGQQNTEAFF. The CDR3 coding sequence is TGTGCCATCAGCGGACAGCAAAACACTGAAGCTTTCTTT.